The rows below give T cell receptor beta chains drawn from one sample of a study of blood T cell repertoires in COVID-19. Assay: immunoSEQ multiplex PCR; the TCRdb copy retains only in-frame clones and omits some. The table records just over 350,000 clones, roughly 87% of them present only once. Sequencing was carried out using PBMCs or T cells enriched from blood (not recorded which). Receptor source: a woman aged 25 to 39 who had recovered from COVID-19. Both conserved end residues are part of each CDR3. The D gene is left open where the match is weak. The size field is filled for only some rows; it gives once, few, many or a size class.

J: TRBJ2-7
D: TRBD2
V: TRBV6-5
size: NA
DNA: TGTGCCAGCTTCTCCGGGACTAGCGGCTACGAGCAGTACTTC
CDR3: CASFSGTSGYEQYF

J: TRBJ1-2
D: TRBD1
V: TRBV20-1
size: few
DNA: TGCAGTGCTAGTTTTCTAGGACAGGCCCATAGTGGCTACACCTTC
CDR3: CSASFLGQAHSGYTF

J: TRBJ2-7
D: NA
V: TRBV7-9
size: once
DNA: TGTGCCAGCAGCCCGGGAGCCTACGAGCAGTACTTC
CDR3: CASSPGAYEQYF

J: TRBJ2-2
D: TRBD2
V: TRBV7-6
size: NA
DNA: TGTGCCAGCAGCTTAGGGTTAGTCAGCGGGAGGCCGAACACCGGGGAGCTGTTTTTT
CDR3: CASSLGLVSGRPNTGELFF

J: TRBJ1-3
D: NA
V: TRBV10-3
size: once
DNA: TGTGCCATCAGTGCGGTAAGACAGGACACTGGAAACACCATATATTTT
CDR3: CAISAVRQDTGNTIYF

J: TRBJ2-2
D: TRBD1
V: TRBV11-2
size: NA
DNA: TGTGCCAGCAGCTTAGGACAGGGGGCTCTCGGGGAGCTGTTTTTT
CDR3: CASSLGQGALGELFF

J: TRBJ2-7
D: NA
V: TRBV7-9
size: NA
DNA: TGTGCCAGCAGCTTATCAGACGAGCAGTACTTC
CDR3: CASSLSDEQYF

J: TRBJ2-4
D: TRBD1
V: TRBV6-6
size: NA
DNA: TGTGCCAGCAGTCGAATGACAGGGTGGGCCAAAAACATTCAGTACTTC
CDR3: CASSRMTGWAKNIQYF

J: TRBJ2-5
D: NA
V: TRBV11-2
size: NA
DNA: TGTGCCAGCAGCTTTACTAGAACGCAAGAGACCCAGTACTTC
CDR3: CASSFTRTQETQYF

J: TRBJ2-2
D: TRBD1
V: TRBV28
size: NA
DNA: TGTGCCAGCTGGCGGACAGGGAAAACGTCGGCGGGAACCGGGGAGCTGTTTTTT
CDR3: CASWRTGKTSAGTGELFF

J: TRBJ2-7
D: TRBD2
V: TRBV4-2
size: NA
DNA: TGTGCCAGCAGCCAAGGGGCGGGGGGGGCCTACGAGCAGTACTTC
CDR3: CASSQGAGGAYEQYF

J: TRBJ2-3
D: NA
V: TRBV5-1
size: NA
DNA: TGCGCCAGCAGCTTGGCCGGAGATACGCAGTATTTT
CDR3: CASSLAGDTQYF

J: TRBJ2-4
D: NA
V: TRBV7-2
size: NA
DNA: TGTGCCAGCAGCTTTGAATCTACAGCCAAAAACATTCAGTACTTC
CDR3: CASSFESTAKNIQYF

J: TRBJ1-5
D: TRBD1
V: TRBV25-1
size: NA
DNA: TGTGCCAGTAAGGGACAGCTCAATCAGCCCCAGCATTTT
CDR3: CASKGQLNQPQHF

J: TRBJ2-1
D: TRBD1
V: TRBV6-1
size: NA
DNA: TGTGCCAGCAGTGAAGCCAGGGGGCCACACAATGAGCAGTTCTTC
CDR3: CASSEARGPHNEQFF

J: TRBJ1-5
D: NA
V: TRBV5-1
size: NA
DNA: TGCGCCAGCAGCTTGGCCTGGAGGGAGCGAGGCAATCAGCCCCAGCATTTT
CDR3: CASSLAWRERGNQPQHF

J: TRBJ1-3
D: NA
V: TRBV5-4
size: NA
DNA: TGTGCCAGCAGCCCGGACACGGCCCTTTCCTCTGGAAACACCATATATTTT
CDR3: CASSPDTALSSGNTIYF

J: TRBJ1-2
D: TRBD1
V: TRBV6-5
size: once
DNA: TGTGCCAGCAGTTACTCTAAGACAGGGGGCGAGGGCTACACCTTC
CDR3: CASSYSKTGGEGYTF

J: TRBJ2-1
D: TRBD2
V: TRBV27
size: NA
DNA: TGTGCCAGCAGTTTTAGCACGACTAGCCGATACAATGAGCAGTTCTTC
CDR3: CASSFSTTSRYNEQFF

J: TRBJ2-5
D: TRBD1
V: TRBV5-1
size: NA
DNA: TGCGCCAGCAGCTTCGGGGACAGTCTGGAGACCCAGTACTTC
CDR3: CASSFGDSLETQYF

J: TRBJ2-4
D: NA
V: TRBV5-1
size: once
DNA: TGCGCCAGCAGCCCGCCAGGAACCAAAAACATTCAGTACTTC
CDR3: CASSPPGTKNIQYF

J: TRBJ1-2
D: NA
V: TRBV15
size: NA
DNA: TGTGCCACCAGTCAAAGCGAGACGGACTATGGCTACACCTTC
CDR3: CATSQSETDYGYTF

J: TRBJ2-1
D: TRBD2
V: TRBV29-1
size: NA
DNA: TGCAGCGTTGAGGGTTTAGCGGGGGGCTCCTACAATGAGCAGTTCTTC
CDR3: CSVEGLAGGSYNEQFF

J: TRBJ2-3
D: TRBD2
V: TRBV20-1
size: few
DNA: TGCAGTGCTAGTCAGCAGACTAGCCGCCAAACAGATACGCAGTATTTT
CDR3: CSASQQTSRQTDTQYF

J: TRBJ1-2
D: NA
V: TRBV19
size: NA
DNA: TGTGCCACCCGAACTTCGGACAGTAACTATGGCTACACCTTC
CDR3: CATRTSDSNYGYTF

J: TRBJ1-6
D: NA
V: TRBV27
size: NA
DNA: TGTGCCAGCAGTTTATACCCAGGGGAATCACCCCTCCACTTT
CDR3: CASSLYPGESPLHF

J: TRBJ1-5
D: NA
V: TRBV6-2/TRBV6-3
size: NA
DNA: TGTGCCAGCAGTGTCCGAGGGAGACCCGAGCATTTT
CDR3: CASSVRGRPEHF

J: TRBJ1-1
D: TRBD1
V: TRBV2
size: NA
DNA: TGTGCCAGCAGCTATACAGGGGGGGACACTGAAGCTTTCTTT
CDR3: CASSYTGGDTEAFF

J: TRBJ2-1
D: TRBD2
V: TRBV7-6
size: NA
DNA: TGTGCCAGCAGCTTAGAAGATAACAGCGGGAGTTTTTCCTACAATGAGCAGTTCTTC
CDR3: CASSLEDNSGSFSYNEQFF

J: TRBJ2-3
D: NA
V: TRBV24-1
size: NA
DNA: TGTGCCACCAGTGATTTTGAGGGCACAGATACGCAGTATTTT
CDR3: CATSDFEGTDTQYF

J: TRBJ2-7
D: TRBD2
V: TRBV27
size: NA
DNA: TGTGCCAGCAGCACTAGCGGGGGATCCTACGAGCAGTACTTC
CDR3: CASSTSGGSYEQYF

J: TRBJ2-2
D: TRBD1
V: TRBV15
size: NA
DNA: TGTGCCACCAGCAAAGGGACAGGGGTTGTAAACACCGGGGAGCTGTTTTTT
CDR3: CATSKGTGVVNTGELFF

J: TRBJ2-7
D: NA
V: TRBV5-6
size: NA
DNA: TGTGCCAGCAGCCCCACCCACAGGGAGTGGGACTACGAGCAGTACTTC
CDR3: CASSPTHREWDYEQYF

J: TRBJ2-1
D: NA
V: TRBV28
size: NA
DNA: TGTGCCAGCAGTTCCAGGGGCCAGGACTCCTACAATGAGCAGTTCTTC
CDR3: CASSSRGQDSYNEQFF

J: TRBJ1-5
D: NA
V: TRBV28
size: NA
DNA: TGTGCCAGCAAGAGATCCGGTCGTAATCAGCCCCAGCATTTT
CDR3: CASKRSGRNQPQHF

J: TRBJ1-3
D: TRBD1
V: TRBV18
size: NA
DNA: TGTGCCAGCTCATCGGGGACAGGATTAGGAAACACCATATATTTT
CDR3: CASSSGTGLGNTIYF

J: TRBJ2-1
D: NA
V: TRBV6-5
size: NA
DNA: TGTGCCAGCAGTTACGTTGGGGGGTCATACAATGAGCAGTTCTTC
CDR3: CASSYVGGSYNEQFF

J: TRBJ2-2
D: TRBD2
V: TRBV7-9
size: NA
DNA: TGTGCCAGCAGCTTAGGTGTAGCGGGGGTGAACACCGGGGAGCTGTTTTTT
CDR3: CASSLGVAGVNTGELFF

J: TRBJ2-7
D: NA
V: TRBV3-1/TRBV3-2
size: NA
DNA: TGTGCCAGCAGCCAGGGGGGAGTCAGAGAGCAGTACTTC
CDR3: CASSQGGVREQYF

J: TRBJ1-1
D: TRBD1
V: TRBV9
size: NA
DNA: TGTGCCAGCAGCGTGGGGACAGGAATCACTGAAGCTTTCTTT
CDR3: CASSVGTGITEAFF

J: TRBJ1-4
D: TRBD1
V: TRBV5-1
size: NA
DNA: TGCGCCAGCAGCTTGGGGCCCCCGGGACAGGGTGAAAAACTGTTTTTT
CDR3: CASSLGPPGQGEKLFF

J: TRBJ2-7
D: TRBD2
V: TRBV5-8
size: NA
DNA: TGTGCCAGCAGTGGCCCTCAAGCGGGGAGCTACGAGCAGTACTTC
CDR3: CASSGPQAGSYEQYF

J: TRBJ1-4
D: NA
V: TRBV6-7
size: NA
DNA: TGTGCCAGCAGTGTCGAGGACGGAGGGGAAAAACTGTTTTTT
CDR3: CASSVEDGGEKLFF

J: TRBJ2-1
D: TRBD1
V: TRBV5-1
size: NA
DNA: TGCGCCAGCAGCTGGGGTCTAGGACAGGGAATGAGTAATGAGCAGTTCTTC
CDR3: CASSWGLGQGMSNEQFF

J: TRBJ2-1
D: NA
V: TRBV27
size: NA
DNA: TGTGCCAGCAGTTTTCAGGCTCCCGTCAATGAGCAGTTCTTC
CDR3: CASSFQAPVNEQFF

J: TRBJ2-2
D: NA
V: TRBV11-3
size: NA
DNA: TGTGCCAGCAGCCGCTCAGGGGCGGTCACCGGGGAGCTGTTTTTT
CDR3: CASSRSGAVTGELFF

J: TRBJ1-2
D: NA
V: TRBV7-9
size: NA
DNA: TGTGCCAGCAGCTTAAGTCCGTCTACTGGCTACACCTTC
CDR3: CASSLSPSTGYTF

J: TRBJ2-2
D: NA
V: TRBV28
size: NA
DNA: TGTGCCAGCAGTCGCACCGGGGAGCTGTTTTTT
CDR3: CASSRTGELFF

J: TRBJ1-1
D: NA
V: TRBV30
size: NA
DNA: TGTGCCTGGACCTTAACGGTTAACACTGAAGCTTTCTTT
CDR3: CAWTLTVNTEAFF

J: TRBJ1-2
D: NA
V: TRBV28
size: NA
DNA: TGTGCCAGCAGTTTACCCCAGGGCCGTGGCTACACCTTC
CDR3: CASSLPQGRGYTF

J: TRBJ2-7
D: TRBD2
V: TRBV5-4
size: few
DNA: TGTGCCAGCAGCTGGGGCGGACTAGGGAACTACGAGCAGTACTTC
CDR3: CASSWGGLGNYEQYF

J: TRBJ1-1
D: NA
V: TRBV19
size: few
DNA: TGTGCCAGTAGTATTCGGGACATGAACACTGAAGCTTTCTTT
CDR3: CASSIRDMNTEAFF

J: TRBJ2-3
D: TRBD1
V: TRBV6-5
size: NA
DNA: TGTGCCAGCAGTTATTTAGGGGGCGCAGATACGCAGTATTTT
CDR3: CASSYLGGADTQYF

J: TRBJ1-2
D: TRBD1
V: TRBV5-1
size: NA
DNA: TGCGCCAGCAGCCTGGGACAGGGGTTTGGCTACACCTTC
CDR3: CASSLGQGFGYTF

J: TRBJ1-3
D: NA
V: TRBV7-2
size: NA
DNA: TGTGCCAGCAGCCCCGGACGGGGGGCCAGCTCTGGAAACACCATATATTTT
CDR3: CASSPGRGASSGNTIYF

J: TRBJ2-1
D: NA
V: TRBV7-3
size: NA
DNA: TGTGCCAGCAGCTTAAAACCCCCAGGGGTGGGTAATTATGAGCAGTTCTTC
CDR3: CASSLKPPGVGNYEQFF